The 30 T cell receptor beta chains presented below share a single source sample, sequenced in a study of early T cells in non-severe SARS-CoV-2 infection. TCRdb passed the 5' RACE reads through MiXCR, listing each CDR3 protein once. This sample has around 75,000 distinct CDR3 sequences, with 9.5% found just once. The specimen sequenced was whole blood. Receptor source: an adult who was a healthcare worker with PCR-confirmed SARS-CoV-2 infection or an uninfected control (not recorded which).

This clonotype was recorded many times. The chain joins TRBV11-3 to TRBJ2-4; D may match TRBD1 or TRBD2 (6 bases each). V shed 2 bases and J shed 1 base, with 15 bases lying between them. From germline, CDR1 is SGHNT and CDR2 YENEEA. This CDR3 contains 17 residues. CDR3 sequence (DNA): TGTGCCAGCAGCTTAAATCGGGGGCCAGGGGCCAAAAACATTCAGTACTTC. Translating gives CASSLNRGPGAKNIQYF.

This clonotype was observed many times. The chain couples TRBV3-2 to TRBJ2-1; the table names TRBD1, a call not compared with the DNA. TRBV3-2 is a known pseudogene. CDR3 size: 14 residues. The CDR3 nucleotides are TGTGCCAGCAGCCAATGGGACAGGGATAATGAGCAGTTCTTC. Protein product: CASSQWDRDNEQFF.

This clonotype was observed at least ten times. The rearrangement links TRBV10-3 to TRBJ2-1, with 11 bases aligning to TRBD2. The CDR3 has 15 amino acids. CDR1 and CDR2 from the germline V gene are ENHRY and SYGVKD. After removal of 3 bases from V and 9 bases from J, the junction contained 7 bases not matched to a gene. The CDR3 DNA follows: TGTGCCATCAGTGAAACTAGCGGGAGACGGGTTGAGCAGTTCTTC. This translates into CAISETSGRRVEQFF.

The V gene is TRBV5-1, the J gene TRBJ2-5; either TRBD1 or TRBD2 may fit D (5 bases each). CDR3 length equals 15 residues. Trimming shortened V by 5 bases and J by 3 bases, and 17 bases separated the two germline ends. The germline CDR1 and CDR2 sequences are SGHRS and YFSETQ. The CDR3 loop reads CASSSYPGTEETQYF. CDR3 DNA: TGCGCCAGCAGTTCCTATCCCGGGACGGAAGAGACCCAGTACTTC.

The CDR3: CSARELDSYNEQFF. As DNA, the CDR3 is TGCAGTGCTAGAGAACTAGATTCCTACAATGAGCAGTTCTTC. The rearrangement links TRBV20-1 to TRBJ2-1, with TRBD2 as a possible D gene (5 bases). V lost 0 bases and J lost 1, with 7 bases in between. CDR1 is DFQATT, CDR2 SNEGSKA, per germline (reference sequence). This CDR3 spans 14 amino acids.

V usage is TRBV20-1 and J usage is TRBJ2-6, with TRBD2 identical over 9 bases. Trimming cost V 4 bases and J 0 bases; bases outside gene matches: 4. The CDR3 spans 16 residues. Germline CDR1 DFQATT, CDR2 SNEGSKA (reference sequence). This CDR3 reads CSAKASGVSGANVLTF. For the CDR3, the DNA is TGCAGTGCTAAGGCTAGCGGGGTCTCTGGGGCCAACGTCCTGACTTTC.

In its sample, this clonotype was seen many times. This chain uses TRBV11-3 with TRBJ1-5; D possibly corresponds to TRBD1 (6 bases). Germline loops: CDR1 SGHNT, CDR2 YENEEA. V was pared by 1 base and J by 2 bases, with 12 bases between. The CDR3 is 16 residues long. This CDR3 is CASSLGRHRGNQPQHF. CDR3 bases: TGTGCCAGCAGCTTAGGAAGACACAGGGGCAATCAGCCCCAGCATTTT. Using reference TRBV11-3 and TRBJ1-5 for the parts outside the CDR3, the full variable domain is EAGVVQSPRYKIIEKKQPVAFWCNPISGHNTLYWYLQNLGQGPELLIRYENEEAVDDSQLPKDRFSAERLKGVDSTLKIQPAELGDSAVYLCASSLGRHRGNQPQHFGDGTRLSIL.

V is TRBV9 and J is TRBJ2-1; TRBD2 is a possible D gene (5 bases). The V gene's germline CDR1 is SGDLS and CDR2 YYNGEE. The V gene lost 3 bases and the J gene lost 5 bases, with 12 bases spanning the gap. This CDR3 has 14 residues. Here the CDR3 reads CASSARERNNEQFF. CDR3 nucleotide sequence: TGTGCCAGCAGCGCGAGGGAGCGCAACAATGAGCAGTTCTTC. The whole variable domain, remainder taken from reference TRBV9 and TRBJ2-1, is DSGVTQTPKHLITATGQRVTLRCSPRSGDLSVYWYQQSLDQGLQFLIQYYNGEERAKGNILERFSAQQFPDLHSELNLSSLELGDSALYFCASSARERNNEQFFGPGTRLTVL.

The chain recombines TRBV2 with TRBJ1-1; a possible D gene is TRBD1 (6 bases). Germline V gene data show CDR1 as SNHLY and CDR2 as FYNNEI. V lost 6 bases, J lost 0 bases, and 11 bases lay in between. This CDR3 is 14 amino acids long. The CDR3: CASSADRLNTEAFF. CDR3 nucleotide sequence: TGTGCCAGCAGCGCCGACAGGTTGAACACTGAAGCTTTCTTT.

The V and J genes are TRBV20-1 and TRBJ1-5; 7 positions match TRBD1. V gave up 4 bases and J gave up 2 bases; unmatched junction bases: 11. The CDR3 is 16 amino acids. Germline V lookup: CDR1 DFQATT, CDR2 SNEGSKA (reference sequence). The CDR3 loop reads CSATKATGAGNQPQHF. DNA of the CDR3: TGCAGTGCTACGAAGGCTACAGGGGCGGGCAATCAGCCCCAGCATTTT.

This clonotype was seen many times. The V call is TRBV10-3, the J call TRBJ2-1; 8 bases line up with TRBD2. Germline V gene data show CDR1 as ENHRY and CDR2 as SYGVKD. The CDR3 is made up of 16 amino acids. V lost 5 bases and J lost 8; bases outside the gene matches: 14. Here the CDR3 DNA reads TGTGCCATCAGTCACGGAGCGGGAGAGGGTTGGGATGAGCAGTTCTTC. This codes for CAISHGAGEGWDEQFF.

This clonotype was counted between two and nine times. This chain joins TRBV27 and TRBJ2-7, with no clear D. The germline V gene has CDR1 MNHEY and CDR2 SMNVEV (reference sequence). Trimming pared 2 bases from V and 4 bases from J, leaving 9 bases between. The CDR3 loop spans 13 amino acids. Written as DNA, the CDR3 is TGTGCCAGCAGTTTACAACAGAGTTACGAGCAGTACTTC. It is translated as CASSLQQSYEQYF.

A few counts support this clonotype. The chain couples TRBV5-1 to TRBJ2-3; tentative D call: TRBD2 (6 bases). The CDR3 has 12 amino acids. Trimming left V 7 bases short and J 3 bases short, with 9 bases between. Germline loops: CDR1 SGHRS, CDR2 YFSETQ. The CDR3 nucleotides are TGCGCCAGCGGGAGGAGGACAGATACGCAGTATTTT. It encodes CASGRRTDTQYF.

The CDR3 DNA reads TGTGCCAGCAGTTACAGGGGAACTGAAGCTTTCTTT. The encoded protein is CASSYRGTEAFF. The chain recombines TRBV5-6 with TRBJ1-1, with TRBD1 matching 7 bases. The V segment lost 5 bases and the J segment 5 bases; nucleotides outside the gene matches: 3. Germline assignment: CDR1 SGHDT and CDR2 YYEEEE. This CDR3 spans 12 amino acids.

This clonotype showed up just a few times. V is TRBV12-3 or TRBV12-4 and J is TRBJ2-2; 8 positions agree with TRBD1. This CDR3 region has 16 residues. J gave up 6 bases and V 3 bases, and 9 bases lay outside the gene matches. CDR3 sequence reads: CASSFVQGAGAGELFF. The CDR3 DNA is TGTGCCAGCAGTTTTGTGCAGGGGGCAGGTGCCGGGGAGCTGTTTTTT.

This clonotype was recorded a few times. The chain employs TRBV3-1 and TRBJ2-7; possibly TRBD2 for D (6 bases). The germline V and J ends were trimmed by 3 bases and 2 bases, with 11 bases remaining between them. The CDR3 extends over 14 amino acids. CDR1 is LGHDT, CDR2 YNNKEL, per germline (reference sequence). In DNA form, the CDR3 reads TGTGCCAGCAGCCAGCGCCCGGGGGCCTACGAGCAGTACTTC. Its translation is CASSQRPGAYEQYF.

This clonotype has a count of ten or more. A read error may produce the germline difference seen at one junction end. This chain connects TRBV6-1 to TRBJ2-7; 8 positions match TRBD1. CDR3 length: 12 amino acids. In germline, CDR1 is MNHNS, CDR2 SASEGT. The CDR3 sequence: CASSEGEQGVTF. The CDR3 bases are TGTGCCAGCAGTGAGGGGGAACAGGGGGTTACGTTC.

This clonotype was detected a few times. This rearrangement joins TRBV24-1 to TRBJ2-1, with 7 bases that match TRBD1. The ends lost 3 bases at V and 6 bases at J; junction bases unmatched: 4. The CDR3 covers 14 residues. Germline lookup yields CDR1 KGHDR and CDR2 SFDVKD. The CDR3 is CATSDPQGSNEQFF. CDR3 nucleotide sequence: TGTGCCACCAGTGATCCACAGGGGTCCAATGAGCAGTTCTTC.

This clonotype was counted only a few times. The rearrangement joins TRBV19 to TRBJ2-3; possible D gene TRBD2, 5 bases. Germline CDR1 and CDR2: LNHDA and SQIVND (reference sequence). This CDR3 contains 14 residues. Trimming shortened V by 4 bases and J by 2 bases, and 10 bases separated the two germline ends. This CDR3 is CASSSFGNTDTQYF. The CDR3 DNA reads as TGTGCCAGTAGTAGCTTCGGGAACACAGATACGCAGTATTTT.

The chain combines TRBV10-3 with TRBJ2-7; D remains unclear. Germline-derived CDR1 and CDR2 are ENHRY and SYGVKD. The V gene lost 6 bases and the J gene lost 1 base, with 13 bases spanning the gap. The CDR3 loop spans 14 amino acids. The CDR3 nucleotides read TGTGCCATCAGCGCTGGTGGCGGTTCCTACGAGCAGTACTTC. It specifies CAISAGGGSYEQYF.

This clonotype was seen many times. This chain uses TRBV10-3 with TRBJ1-2; 10 nucleotides align to TRBD1. The CDR3 loop spans 15 amino acids. Germline-derived CDR1 and CDR2 are ENHRY and SYGVKD. Losses at the gene ends were 6 bases for V and 5 bases for J; bases not matched to a gene: 9. The CDR3 loop is CAIRDGQGVKYGYTF. DNA of the CDR3: TGTGCCATCAGGGATGGACAGGGGGTGAAATATGGCTACACCTTC.

In this sample, this clonotype turned up many times. This rearrangement joins TRBV5-8 to TRBJ2-7; the D call may be TRBD1 or TRBD2 (7 bases each). Germline CDR1 and CDR2: SGHTS and YDEGEE. The CDR3 has 13 residues. V was cut by 5 bases and J by 7 bases, with 16 bases left in between. In nucleotides, the CDR3 is TGTGCCAGCAGTGCGACAGGGCGGGGGGAGCAGTACTTC. It translates to CASSATGRGEQYF.

The rearrangement joins TRBV9 to TRBJ1-1; D remains ambiguous. Germline CDR1 and CDR2: SGDLS and YYNGEE. The V gene lost 5 bases and the J gene lost 1 base, with 9 bases spanning the gap. The CDR3 covers 13 residues. The CDR3 DNA reads TGTGCCAGCAGTTGGGAGCCGAACACTGAAGCTTTCTTT. Translated: CASSWEPNTEAFF. The full variable domain, rest sourced from reference TRBV9 and TRBJ1-1, is DSGVTQTPKHLITATGQRVTLRCSPRSGDLSVYWYQQSLDQGLQFLIQYYNGEERAKGNILERFSAQQFPDLHSELNLSSLELGDSALYFCASSWEPNTEAFFGQGTRLTVV.

This clonotype was found many times. The V and J genes are TRBV6-2 or TRBV6-3 and TRBJ2-1; D unclear. The CDR3 contains 13 residues. Germline-derived CDR1 and CDR2 are MNHEY and SVGEGT. V lost 6 bases and J lost 8, with 14 bases in between. CDR3 protein: CASRGPPADEQFF. CDR3 nucleotides: TGTGCCAGCAGAGGCCCGCCGGCTGATGAGCAGTTCTTC.

The table lists this clonotype with many counts. This chain joins TRBV10-2 and TRBJ1-2, with TRBD1 as a possible D gene (6 bases). This CDR3 comprises 13 residues. Germline CDR1 is WSHSY and CDR2 is SAAADI. The V end was cut by 6 bases, the J end by 7 bases, with 15 bases between. The CDR3 region has the DNA TGCGCCAGCAGCGAGACAGGTCGCGTTGGCTACACCTTC. It is translated as CASSETGRVGYTF.

The CDR3 DNA reads as TGTGCCAGCAGCTCTCGGGGGGCGCGGGCCGAGCAGTACTTC. Encoded protein: CASSSRGARAEQYF. V gene TRBV11-1 combines with J gene TRBJ2-7, with a weak D call TRBD2 (7 bases). Trimming took 4 bases from V and 6 from J, leaving 16 bases between them. Germline CDR1 is SGHAT and CDR2 is FQDESV (reference sequence). The CDR3 extends over 14 amino acids.

This clonotype was found many times. The genes are TRBV6-6 and TRBJ2-7; D may match TRBD1 or TRBD2 (5 bases each). The CDR3 sequence is 17 residues long. CDR1 is MNHNY and CDR2 is SVGAGI in the germline V gene (reference sequence). Deletions cut 0 bases from V and 4 bases from J, with 19 bases between. The CDR3 nucleotides are TGTGCCAGCAGTTACTCGTACTGGGACGGGTCCCTATACGAGCAGTACTTC. This codes for CASSYSYWDGSLYEQYF.

This clonotype was counted at least ten times. The chain links TRBV5-1 to TRBJ2-7; D possibly corresponds to TRBD1 (5 bases). CDR3 size: 13 residues. Germline-derived CDR1 and CDR2 are SGHRS and YFSETQ. V was cut by 3 bases and J by 2 bases, with 9 bases left in between. The CDR3 nucleotides read TGCGCCAGCAGCTATCCAGGGACCTACGAGCAGTACTTC. This codes for CASSYPGTYEQYF.

The chain joins TRBV9 to TRBJ2-1; D unresolved. CDR1 and CDR2 (germline): SGDLS, YYNGEE. The CDR3 spans 15 residues. V lost 2 bases and J 3 bases, leaving 12 bases between the germline ends. CDR3 amino acids: CASSVGGEVYNEQFF. The CDR3 DNA follows: TGTGCCAGCAGCGTGGGCGGAGAGGTCTACAATGAGCAGTTCTTC.

The V gene is TRBV29-1, the J gene TRBJ2-3; no clear D. Looked up from germline, CDR1 is SQVTM and CDR2 is ANQGSEA. The CDR3 contains 12 residues. The V end was cut by 3 bases, the J end by 5 bases, with 9 bases between. The CDR3 sequence: CSVEASGDTQYF. The CDR3 bases are TGCAGCGTTGAGGCGTCGGGAGATACGCAGTATTTT.